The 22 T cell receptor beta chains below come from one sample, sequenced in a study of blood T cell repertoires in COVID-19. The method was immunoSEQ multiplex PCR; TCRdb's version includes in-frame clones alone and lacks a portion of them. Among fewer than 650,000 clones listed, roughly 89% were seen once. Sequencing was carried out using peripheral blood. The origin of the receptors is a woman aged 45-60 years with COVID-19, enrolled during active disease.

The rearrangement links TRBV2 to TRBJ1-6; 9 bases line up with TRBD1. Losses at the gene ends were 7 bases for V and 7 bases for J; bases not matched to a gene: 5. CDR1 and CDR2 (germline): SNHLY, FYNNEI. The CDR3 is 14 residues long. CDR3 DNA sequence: TGTGCCAGCACCATAGGGACAGGGAATTCACCCCTCCACTTT. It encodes CASTIGTGNSPLHF.

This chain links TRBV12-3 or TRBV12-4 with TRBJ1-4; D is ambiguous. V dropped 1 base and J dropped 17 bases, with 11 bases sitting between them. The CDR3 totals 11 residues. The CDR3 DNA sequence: TGTGCCAGCAGTTTAGGGGCAGAGCTTTTTTTT. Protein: CASSLGAELFF.

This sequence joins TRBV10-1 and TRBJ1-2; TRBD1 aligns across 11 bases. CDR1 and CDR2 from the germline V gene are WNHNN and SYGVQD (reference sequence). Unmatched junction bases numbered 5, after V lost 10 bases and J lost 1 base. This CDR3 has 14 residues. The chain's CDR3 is CAILDRGHNYGYTF. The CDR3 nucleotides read TGCGCCATCTTGGACAGGGGGCATAACTATGGCTACACCTTC.

CDR3 amino acids: CASSWTGGSEQYF. CDR3 DNA: TGTGCCAGCAGCTGGACAGGGGGCAGCGAGCAGTACTTC. This chain links TRBV11-2 with TRBJ2-7; 11 nucleotides match TRBD1. The CDR3 sequence is 13 residues long. The trim removed 4 bases at V and 6 bases at J, leaving 2 bases unmatched. Germline V lookup: CDR1 SGHAT, CDR2 FQNNGV. Filled out from reference TRBV11-2 and TRBJ2-7, the complete variable domain reads EAGVAQSPRYKIIEKRQSVAFWCNPISGHATLYWYQQILGQGPKLLIQFQNNGVVDDSQLPKDRFSAERLKGVDSTLKIQPAKLEDSAVYLCASSWTGGSEQYFGPGTRLTVT.

The CDR3 spells CASSRADRSTEAFF. The CDR3, as DNA: TGTGCCAGCAGCCGAGCGGACAGGAGTACTGAAGCTTTCTTT. The V call is TRBV3-1 (or the pseudogene TRBV3-2), the J call TRBJ1-1, with 7 bases that match TRBD1. V dropped 4 bases and J dropped 5; count of bases not matched to a gene: 7. CDR3 length: 14 amino acids. CDR1 is LGHDT, CDR2 YNNKEL, per germline (reference sequence).

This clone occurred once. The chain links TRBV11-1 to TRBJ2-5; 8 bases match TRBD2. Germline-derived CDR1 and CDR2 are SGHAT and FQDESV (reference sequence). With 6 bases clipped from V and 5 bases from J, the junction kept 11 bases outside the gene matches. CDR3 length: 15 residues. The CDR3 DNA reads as TGTGCCAGCAGTGAGCGAGCGGGGGTAGGGGAGACCCAGTACTTC. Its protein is CASSERAGVGETQYF. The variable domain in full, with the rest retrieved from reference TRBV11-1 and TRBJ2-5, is EAEVAQSPRYKITEKSQAVAFWCDPISGHATLYWYRQILGQGPELLVQFQDESVVDDSQLPKDRFSAERLKGVDSTLKIQPAELGDSAMYLCASSERAGVGETQYFGPGTRLLVL.

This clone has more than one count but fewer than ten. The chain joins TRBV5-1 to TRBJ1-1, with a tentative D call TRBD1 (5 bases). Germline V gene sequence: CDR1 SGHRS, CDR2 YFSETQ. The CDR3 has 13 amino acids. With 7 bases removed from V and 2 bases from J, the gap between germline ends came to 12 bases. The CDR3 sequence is CASGGQGNTEAFF. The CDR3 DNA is TGCGCCAGCGGTGGCCAGGGAAACACTGAAGCTTTCTTT.

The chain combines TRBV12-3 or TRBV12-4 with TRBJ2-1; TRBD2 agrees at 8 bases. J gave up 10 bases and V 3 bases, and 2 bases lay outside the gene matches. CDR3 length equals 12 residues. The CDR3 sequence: CASSFGGVEQFF. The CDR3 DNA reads TGTGCCAGCAGTTTCGGGGGGGTCGAGCAGTTCTTC.

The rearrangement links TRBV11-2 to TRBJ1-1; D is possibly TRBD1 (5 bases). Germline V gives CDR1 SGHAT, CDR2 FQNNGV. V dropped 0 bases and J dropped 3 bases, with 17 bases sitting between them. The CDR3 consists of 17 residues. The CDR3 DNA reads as TGTGCCAGCAGCTTAGATCCGATCCAGGGAATATACACTGAAGCTTTCTTT. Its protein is CASSLDPIQGIYTEAFF.

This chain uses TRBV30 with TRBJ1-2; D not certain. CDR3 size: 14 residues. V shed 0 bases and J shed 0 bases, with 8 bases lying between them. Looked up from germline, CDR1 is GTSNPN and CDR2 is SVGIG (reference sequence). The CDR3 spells CAWSVSRANYGYTF. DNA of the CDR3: TGTGCCTGGAGTGTGTCACGAGCTAACTATGGCTACACCTTC.

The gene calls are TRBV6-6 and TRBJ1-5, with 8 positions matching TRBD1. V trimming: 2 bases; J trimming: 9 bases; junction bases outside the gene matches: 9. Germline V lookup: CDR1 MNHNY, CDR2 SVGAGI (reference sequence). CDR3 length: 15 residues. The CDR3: CASSYEGQAASPQHF. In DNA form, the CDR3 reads TGTGCCAGCAGTTACGAGGGACAGGCTGCATCGCCCCAGCATTTT.

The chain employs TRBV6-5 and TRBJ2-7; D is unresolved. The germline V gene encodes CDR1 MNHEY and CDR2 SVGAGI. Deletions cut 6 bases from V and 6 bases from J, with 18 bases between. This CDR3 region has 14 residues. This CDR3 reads CASRMGGPPGEQYF. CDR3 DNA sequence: TGTGCCAGCAGGATGGGTGGGCCCCCCGGCGAGCAGTACTTC.

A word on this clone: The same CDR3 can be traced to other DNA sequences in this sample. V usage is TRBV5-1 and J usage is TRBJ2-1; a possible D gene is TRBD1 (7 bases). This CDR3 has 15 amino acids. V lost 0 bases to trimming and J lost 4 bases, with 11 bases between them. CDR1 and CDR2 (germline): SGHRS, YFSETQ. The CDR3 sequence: CASSLDPGGYNEQFF. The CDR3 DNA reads TGCGCCAGCAGCTTGGACCCAGGGGGGTACAATGAGCAGTTCTTC.

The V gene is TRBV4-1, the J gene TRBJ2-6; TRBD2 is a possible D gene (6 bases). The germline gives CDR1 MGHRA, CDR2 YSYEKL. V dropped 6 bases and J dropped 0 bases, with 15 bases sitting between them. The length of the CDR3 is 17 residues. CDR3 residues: CASSPGRSRSGANVLTF. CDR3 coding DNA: TGCGCCAGCAGTCCAGGGAGGTCTCGCTCTGGGGCCAACGTCCTGACTTTC.

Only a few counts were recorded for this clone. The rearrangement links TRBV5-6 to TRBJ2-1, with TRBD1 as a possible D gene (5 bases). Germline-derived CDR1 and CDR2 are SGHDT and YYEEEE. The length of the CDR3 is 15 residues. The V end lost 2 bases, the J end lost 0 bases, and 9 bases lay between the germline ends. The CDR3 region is CASSFRVISYNEQFF. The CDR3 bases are TGTGCCAGCAGCTTCAGGGTAATCTCCTACAATGAGCAGTTCTTC.

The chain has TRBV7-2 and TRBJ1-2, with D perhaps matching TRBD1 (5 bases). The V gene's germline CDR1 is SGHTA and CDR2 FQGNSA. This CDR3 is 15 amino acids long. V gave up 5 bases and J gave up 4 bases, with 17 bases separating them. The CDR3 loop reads CASSPRVRDSYGYTF. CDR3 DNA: TGTGCCAGCAGCCCCAGGGTACGAGATAGCTATGGCTACACCTTC. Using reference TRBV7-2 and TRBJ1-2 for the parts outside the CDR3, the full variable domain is GAGVSQSPSNKVTEKGKDVELRCDPISGHTALYWYRQSLGQGLEFLIYFQGNSAPDKSGLPSDRFSAERTGGSVSTLTIQRTQQEDSAVYLCASSPRVRDSYGYTFGSGTRLTVV.

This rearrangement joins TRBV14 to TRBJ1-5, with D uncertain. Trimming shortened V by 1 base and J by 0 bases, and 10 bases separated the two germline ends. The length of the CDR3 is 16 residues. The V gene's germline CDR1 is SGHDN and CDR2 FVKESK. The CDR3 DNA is TGTGCCAGCAGCCAAGGGCCAGGCAATAGCAATCAGCCCCAGCATTTT. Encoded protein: CASSQGPGNSNQPQHF. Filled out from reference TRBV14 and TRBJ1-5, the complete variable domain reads EAGVTQFPSHSVIEKGQTVTLRCDPISGHDNLYWYRRVMGKEIKFLLHFVKESKQDESGMPNNRFLAERTGGTYSTLKVQPAELEDSGVYFCASSQGPGNSNQPQHFGDGTRLSIL.

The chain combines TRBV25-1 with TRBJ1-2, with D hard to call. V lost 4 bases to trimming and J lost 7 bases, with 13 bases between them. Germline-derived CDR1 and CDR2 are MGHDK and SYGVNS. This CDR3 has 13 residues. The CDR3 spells CASSALTRAGYTF. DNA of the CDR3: TGTGCCAGCAGTGCTTTGACGCGGGCTGGCTACACCTTC.

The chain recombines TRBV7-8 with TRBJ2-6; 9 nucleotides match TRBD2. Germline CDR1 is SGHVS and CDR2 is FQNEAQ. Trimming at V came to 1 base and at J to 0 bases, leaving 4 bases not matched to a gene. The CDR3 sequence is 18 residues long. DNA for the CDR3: TGTGCCAGCAGCTTAGAAGGCGGGGGGGTCTCTGGGGCCAACGTCCTGACTTTC. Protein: CASSLEGGGVSGANVLTF.

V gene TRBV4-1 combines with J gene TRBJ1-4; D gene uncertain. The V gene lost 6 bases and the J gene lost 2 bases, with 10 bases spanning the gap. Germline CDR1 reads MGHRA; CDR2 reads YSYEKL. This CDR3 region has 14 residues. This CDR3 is CASSGGGTNEKLFF. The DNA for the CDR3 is TGCGCCAGCAGTGGAGGAGGCACTAATGAAAAACTGTTTTTT.

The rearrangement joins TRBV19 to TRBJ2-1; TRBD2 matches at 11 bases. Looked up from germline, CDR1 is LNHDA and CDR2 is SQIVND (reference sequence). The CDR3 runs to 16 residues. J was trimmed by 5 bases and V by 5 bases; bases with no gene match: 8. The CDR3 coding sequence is TGTGCCAGTAGTCCTCCGGGACTAGCGGATCACAATGAGCAGTTCTTC. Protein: CASSPPGLADHNEQFF.

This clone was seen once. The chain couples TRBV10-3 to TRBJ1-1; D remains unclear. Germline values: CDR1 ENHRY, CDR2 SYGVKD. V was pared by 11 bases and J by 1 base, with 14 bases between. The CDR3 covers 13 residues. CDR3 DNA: TGTGCCTCTAAAGGAGGTTCGAACACTGAAGCTTTCTTT. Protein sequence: CASKGGSNTEAFF.